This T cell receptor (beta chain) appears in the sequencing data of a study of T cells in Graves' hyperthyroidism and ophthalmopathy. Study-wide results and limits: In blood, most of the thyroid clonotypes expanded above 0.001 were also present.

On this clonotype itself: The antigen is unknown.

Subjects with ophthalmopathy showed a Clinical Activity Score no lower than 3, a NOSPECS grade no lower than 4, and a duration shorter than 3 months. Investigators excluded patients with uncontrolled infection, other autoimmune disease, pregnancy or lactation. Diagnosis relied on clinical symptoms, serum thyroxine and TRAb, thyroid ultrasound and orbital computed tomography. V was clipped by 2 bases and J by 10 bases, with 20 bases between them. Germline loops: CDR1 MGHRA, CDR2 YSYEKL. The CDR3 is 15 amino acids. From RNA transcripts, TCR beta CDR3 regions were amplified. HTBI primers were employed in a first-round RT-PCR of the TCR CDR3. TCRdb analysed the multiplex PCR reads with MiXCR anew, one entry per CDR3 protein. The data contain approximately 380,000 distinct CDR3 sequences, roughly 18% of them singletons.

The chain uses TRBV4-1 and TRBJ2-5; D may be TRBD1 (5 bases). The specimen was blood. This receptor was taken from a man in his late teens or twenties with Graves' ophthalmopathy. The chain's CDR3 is CASSQLGVPRDNQYF. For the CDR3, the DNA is TGCGCCAGCAGCCAACTAGGGGTCCCAAGAGATAACCAGTACTTC.